This TCR beta chain was profiled in a study of response to subunit inactivated influenza vaccine. The study, taken as a whole, reports: Authors suggested each seasonal flu vaccination may recruit only limited numbers of new T cells.

Trimming pared 11 bases from V and 7 bases from J, leaving 21 bases between. Looked up from germline, CDR1 is MNHNS and CDR2 is SASEGT. This CDR3 spans 15 amino acids. A word on this clonotype: Its antigen remains unknown.

TCRdb used MiXCR to reprocess the RT-PCR reads, holding one entry per CDR3 protein. The table records 150,000 or so distinct CDR3 sequences, roughly a tenth of them present only once. This specimen consisted of non-naive T cells sorted from PBMCs, obtained about 40 days after vaccination. This TCR derives from a middle-aged man who received an inactivated influenza vaccine. This sequence joins TRBV6-1 and TRBJ1-6; unclear D gene. CDR3 DNA: TGTGCCGTTTCCGAACTTAGCTCTTGGAATTCACCCCTCCACTTT. Protein sequence: CAVSELSSWNSPLHF.